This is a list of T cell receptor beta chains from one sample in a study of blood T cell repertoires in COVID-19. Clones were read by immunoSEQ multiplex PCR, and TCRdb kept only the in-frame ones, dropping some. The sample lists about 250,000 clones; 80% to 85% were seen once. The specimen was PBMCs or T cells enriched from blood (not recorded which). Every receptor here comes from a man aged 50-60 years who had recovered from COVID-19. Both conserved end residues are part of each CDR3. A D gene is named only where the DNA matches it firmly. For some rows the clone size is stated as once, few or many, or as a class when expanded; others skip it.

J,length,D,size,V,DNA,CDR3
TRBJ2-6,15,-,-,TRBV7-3,TGTGCCAGCAGCTTTCAGGGTTCTGGGGCCAACGTCCTGACTTTC,CASSFQGSGANVLTF
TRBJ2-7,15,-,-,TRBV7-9,TGTGCCAGCAGCCCTTTGGGGGGAGTAATATACGAGCAGTACTTC,CASSPLGGVIYEQYF
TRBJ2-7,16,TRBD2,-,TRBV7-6,TGTGCCAGCAGTCCGACTAGCGGGGTAACCTCCTACGAGCAGTACTTC,CASSPTSGVTSYEQYF
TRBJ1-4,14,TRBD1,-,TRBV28,TGTGCCAGCAGTCAGACAGGGTTGGGATCGGGAAAGTTTTTT,CASSQTGLGSGKFF
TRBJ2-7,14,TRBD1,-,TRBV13,TGTGCCAGCAGCTTAGGGACAGGGTCTATCGAGCAGTACTTC,CASSLGTGSIEQYF
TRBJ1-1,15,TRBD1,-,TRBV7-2,TGTGCCAGCAGCTGGGGACAGGGCTTGAGCACTGAAGCTTTCTTT,CASSWGQGLSTEAFF
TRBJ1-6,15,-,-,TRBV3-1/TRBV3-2,TGTGCCAGCAGCCACCCTAGACAGAGGAATTCACCCCTCCACTTT,CASSHPRQRNSPLHF
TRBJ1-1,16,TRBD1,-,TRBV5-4,TGTGCCAGCAGCGGGACCCGACAGGGCTTGAACACTGAAGCTTTCTTT,CASSGTRQGLNTEAFF
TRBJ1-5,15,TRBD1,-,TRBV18,TGTGCCAGCTCACCTCCGGGACAGGGGAATCAGCCCCAGCATTTT,CASSPPGQGNQPQHF
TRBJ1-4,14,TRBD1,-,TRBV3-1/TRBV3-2,TGTGCCAGCAGTGGGGTAGGGGGCGAAGAAAAACTGTTTTTT,CASSGVGGEEKLFF
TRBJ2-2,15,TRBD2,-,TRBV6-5,TGTGCCAGCAGAGCGGGAGGAGGGTTGACCGGGGAGCTGTTTTTT,CASRAGGGLTGELFF
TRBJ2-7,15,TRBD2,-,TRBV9,TGTGCCAGCAGCGTAGACGCGGGAGGAGCCTACGAGCAGTACTTC,CASSVDAGGAYEQYF
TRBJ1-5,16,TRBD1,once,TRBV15,TGTGCCACCCAGCGGGGGGGCAGGGGGGAGAGAGAGCCCCAGCATTTT,CATQRGGRGEREPQHF
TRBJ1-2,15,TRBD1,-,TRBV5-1,TGCGCCAGCAGCTTGGAGGGACAGCGCTACTATGGCTACACCTTC,CASSLEGQRYYGYTF
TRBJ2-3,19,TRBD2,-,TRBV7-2,TGTGCCAGCAGGGATACTAGCGGGCGGTTCCCCCCCCGCACAGATACGCAGTATTTT,CASRDTSGRFPPRTDTQYF
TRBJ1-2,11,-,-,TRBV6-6,TGTGCCAGCAGTAGAGACTATGGCTACACCTTC,CASSRDYGYTF
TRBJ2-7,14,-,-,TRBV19,TGTGCCAGTAGTAAAAAGGGAGGACAATGGGAGCAGTACTTC,CASSKKGGQWEQYF
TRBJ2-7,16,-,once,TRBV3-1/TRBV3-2,TGTGCCAGCAGCCAAGCCCCCGCGGGAAAGGGGTACGAGCAGTACTTC,CASSQAPAGKGYEQYF
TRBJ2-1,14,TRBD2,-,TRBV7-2,TGTGCCAGCACGCGGACTAGATCCGGAGATGAGCAGTTCTTC,CASTRTRSGDEQFF
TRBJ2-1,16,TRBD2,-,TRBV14,TGTGCCAGCAGCCAAGTAGCGGGAGGCCTTATTAATGAGCAGTTCTTC,CASSQVAGGLINEQFF